The clone carrying this T cell receptor beta chain has ten or more counts. Its target is unknown. The data derive from a study of T-cell reconstitution after alpha-beta-depleted transplantation in children. Regarding the study as a whole: Some patients' high day-60 TCRbeta diversity was traced to surviving recipient T cells and thymic progenitors. Expanded graft clones numbering several hundred reportedly gave rise to alpha-beta T cells about two months after transplant. The main origin of T-cell counts and diversity one year after transplant was newly produced T cells.

A library of TCRbeta sequences, prepared with unique molecular identifiers, was generated. TCRdb itself ran the PCR reads through MiXCR, one entry per CDR3 protein. Of hundreds of thousands of distinct CDR3 sequences listed, roughly 13% were seen once; the top ten hold 2.2%. Sequenced material: PBMCs, mostly from graft donor cells, taken 360 days after TCRalphabeta/CD19-depleted stem cell transplant. The sequence came from a male patient younger than 18 who had a stem cell transplant for acute myeloid leukemia, so the T cells may come from the graft donor.

The CDR3 protein is CASSLDGKANEQFF. CDR3 sequence (DNA): TGTGCCAGCAGTTTGGACGGAAAAGCCAATGAGCAGTTCTTC. The chain employs TRBV12-3 or TRBV12-4 and TRBJ2-1; D call uncertain. CDR3 length: 14 amino acids. The V end was cut by 3 bases, the J end by 6 bases, with 12 bases between.